This T cell receptor (beta chain) appears in the sequencing data of a study of T cells in localized non-small cell lung cancer. Findings and limits, study-wide: Heterogeneity cannot be ruled out, as sequencing used one tumor region only. Those with higher blood T cell density had longer overall survival. The highest T cell clonality was in uninvolved adjacent lung, above tumor. A median of approximately 50 clones ranked among the top 100 in tumor appeared in adjacent lung.

Between the trimmed V and J ends, which lost 0 bases and 6 bases, there was a span of 6 bases. The CDR3 is made up of 12 amino acids. In germline, CDR1 is SGHVS, CDR2 FNYEAQ. As for this clone: Antigen specificity is unknown.

Generated by immunoSEQ multiplex PCR, the TCRdb table keeps only in-frame clones and is missing some. There are approximately 83,000 clones in the sample; about 88% occur only once, and roughly 20% lies in the top ten. This clonotype originated in a woman aged 40 to 75 with stage I squamous cell lung carcinoma. Sequenced here: peripheral blood, sampled before any cancer treatment. The rearrangement joins TRBV7-6 to TRBJ2-7; perhaps TRBD1 as D (6 bases). CDR3 DNA sequence: TGTGCCAGCAGCTTAGCAGGGGGCGAGCAGTACTTC. Residues: CASSLAGGEQYF.